The clone carrying this T cell receptor (beta chain) was recorded only once. The antigen is undetermined. Although they were nominally healthy when sampled, donors likely had unrecorded immune exposures. Deletions cut 2 bases from V and 2 bases from J, with 9 bases between. The germline V gene has CDR1 SGHAT and CDR2 FQNNGV. The CDR3 extends over 14 amino acids. This record comes from a study of cytomegalovirus exposure and HLA in healthy donors. Study-level points and caveats: A later analysis found that most CMV-associated TCR beta chains appeared HLA-restricted. Presence/absence analyses assumed roughly uniform sequencing depth across donors. Investigators reported 150 to 200 TCR beta chains as tied to cytomegalovirus.

PCR amplification relied on 60 Vbeta primers (plus 13 Jbeta primers). The table came from immunoSEQ multiplex PCR; TCRdb's copy has only in-frame clones and leaves some out. The data hold around 150,000 clones, with almost 80% observed a single time. The specimen was PBMCs. The chain has TRBV11-2 and TRBJ1-2; D ambiguous. This TCR was recovered from a male donor in good health and CMV-seronegative. CDR3 sequence (DNA): TGTGCCAGCAGCTTAAGTCCGAGAAACTATGGCTACACCTTC. Amino acids: CASSLSPRNYGYTF.